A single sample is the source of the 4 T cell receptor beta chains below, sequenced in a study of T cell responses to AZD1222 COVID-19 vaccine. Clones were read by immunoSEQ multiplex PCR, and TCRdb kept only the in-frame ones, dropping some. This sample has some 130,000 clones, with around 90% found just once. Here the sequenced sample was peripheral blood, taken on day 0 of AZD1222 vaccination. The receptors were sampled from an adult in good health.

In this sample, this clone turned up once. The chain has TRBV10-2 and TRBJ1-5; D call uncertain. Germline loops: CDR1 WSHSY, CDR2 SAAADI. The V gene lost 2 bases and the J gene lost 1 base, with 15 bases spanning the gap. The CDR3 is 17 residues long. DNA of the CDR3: TGCGCCAGCAGTGAGCTAGACGGCTCTCCCAGCAATCAGCCCCAGCATTTT. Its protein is CASSELDGSPSNQPQHF.

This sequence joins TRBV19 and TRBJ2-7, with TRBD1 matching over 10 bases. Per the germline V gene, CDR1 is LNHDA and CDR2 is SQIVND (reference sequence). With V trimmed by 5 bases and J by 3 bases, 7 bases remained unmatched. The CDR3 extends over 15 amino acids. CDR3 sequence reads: CASSGTGEKRYEQYF. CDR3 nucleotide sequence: TGTGCCAGTAGTGGGACAGGGGAGAAGCGCTACGAGCAGTACTTC. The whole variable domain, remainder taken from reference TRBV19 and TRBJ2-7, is DGGITQSPKYLFRKEGQNVTLSCEQNLNHDAMYWYRQDPGQGLRLIYYSQIVNDFQKGDIAEGYSVSREKKESFPLTVTSAQKNPTAFYLCASSGTGEKRYEQYFGPGTRLTVT.

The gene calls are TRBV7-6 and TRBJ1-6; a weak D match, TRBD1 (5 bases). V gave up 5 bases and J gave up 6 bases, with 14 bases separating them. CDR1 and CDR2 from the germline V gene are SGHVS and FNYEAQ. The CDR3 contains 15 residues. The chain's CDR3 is CASSPSGTANSPLHF. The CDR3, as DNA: TGTGCCAGCAGCCCCTCCGGGACCGCTAATTCACCCCTCCACTTT.

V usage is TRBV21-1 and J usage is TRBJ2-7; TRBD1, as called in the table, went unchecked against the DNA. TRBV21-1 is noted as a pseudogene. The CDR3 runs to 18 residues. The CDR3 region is CASSKVGAPTRRTYEQYF. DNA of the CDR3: TGTGCCAGCAGCAAGGTGGGGGCTCCCACGCGACGGACCTACGAGCAGTACTTC.